The entry that follows covers one TCR beta chain sequence. These data come from a study of T-cell memory formation after mild COVID-19. The overall study: There were largely donor-specific TCR clusters.

The CDR3 consists of 15 residues. The V end was cut by 4 bases, the J end by 5 bases, with 15 bases between. CDR1 and CDR2 from the germline V gene are SGHKS and YYEKEE (reference sequence). One entry per CDR3 protein, called by TCRdb with MiXCR from the 5' RACE reads. The data contain around 500,000 distinct CDR3 sequences, 15% to 20% of them singletons. This clonotype originated in an adult woman who had mild COVID-19 (a few samples of this study predate the infection). Cell type and time point are not known. Sequencing was performed on PBMCs or a T cell subset sorted from them (not recorded which). V and J are TRBV5-5 and TRBJ2-2; D is perhaps TRBD2 (6 bases). The CDR3 DNA reads TGTGCCAGCAGCACCGGAGGGCCAGTTACCGGGGAGCTGTTTTTT. Encoded protein: CASSTGGPVTGELFF.